This entry is about one T cell receptor beta chain. TCRdb's table, derived via immunoSEQ multiplex PCR, lists solely in-frame clones and lacks some. The table shows some 75,000 clones, with around 86% occurring only once. The sample originates from a study of OX40 agonist ivuxolimab in advanced cancers. The CDR3 spans 15 residues. V shed 5 bases and J 9 bases; nucleotides not matched to a gene: 11. Germline V gene sequence: CDR1 SGHTA, CDR2 FQGTGA. This receptor was obtained from an adult with an advanced solid tumor such as melanoma, head and neck, liver or kidney cancer. The chain couples TRBV7-3 to TRBJ2-1; TRBD1 aligns across 9 bases. Source: CD4+ or CD8+ T cells sorted from blood, taken in a trial of the OX40 agonist ivuxolimab. CDR3 nucleotide sequence: TGTGCCAGCAGCCTGGGGGCACAGGGGGCCGGTGAGCAGTTCTTC. Translation gives CASSLGAQGAGEQFF. Together with reference TRBV7-3 and TRBJ2-1, the CDR3 gives the full variable domain: GAGVSQTPSNKVTEKGKYVELRCDPISGHTALYWYRQSLGQGPEFLIYFQGTGAADDSGLPNDRFFAVRPEGSVSTLKIQRTERGDSAVYLCASSLGAQGAGEQFFGPGTRLTVL.